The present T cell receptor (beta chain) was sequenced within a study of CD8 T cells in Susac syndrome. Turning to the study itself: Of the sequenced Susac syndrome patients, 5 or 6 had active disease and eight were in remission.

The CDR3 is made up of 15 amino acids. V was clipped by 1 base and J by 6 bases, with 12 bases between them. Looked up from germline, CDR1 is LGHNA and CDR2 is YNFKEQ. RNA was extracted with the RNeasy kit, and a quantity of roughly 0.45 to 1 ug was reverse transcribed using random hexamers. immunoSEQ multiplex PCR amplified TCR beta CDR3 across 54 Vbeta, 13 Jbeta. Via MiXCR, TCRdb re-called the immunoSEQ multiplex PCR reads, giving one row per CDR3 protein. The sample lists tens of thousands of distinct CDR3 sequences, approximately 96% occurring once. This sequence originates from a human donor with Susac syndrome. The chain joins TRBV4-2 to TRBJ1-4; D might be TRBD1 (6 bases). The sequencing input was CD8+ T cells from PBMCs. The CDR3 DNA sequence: TGTGCCAGCAGCCAAGTGACACAGGGAGATGAAAAACTGTTTTTT. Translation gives CASSQVTQGDEKLFF.